This T cell receptor beta chain was identified during a study of T-cell memory formation after mild COVID-19. This CDR3 comprises 13 residues. Per the germline V gene, CDR1 is DFQATT and CDR2 is SNEGSKA (reference sequence). V lost 6 bases and J lost 4; bases outside the gene matches: 8. General study points: CD4+ contracting clones lay mainly in CM and EM, CD8+ ones in EMRA.

In this sample, this clonotype turned up a few times. Its antigen is still unknown. TCRdb re-called the 5' RACE reads through MiXCR, storing one row per CDR3 protein. The top ten hold less than 6.5% of the sample, which has 100,000 to 120,000 distinct CDR3 sequences, about a sixth seen once. Material: PBMCs or a T cell subset sorted from them (not recorded which). The receptor was derived from a man aged 18 to 30 who had mild COVID-19 (a few samples of this study predate the infection). Cell type and time point are not known. The rearrangement uses TRBV20-1 and TRBJ2-5; 7 bases fit TRBD1. The CDR3 DNA reads TGCAGTGCCCCTGTATCAGGGGGAGAGACCCAGTACTTC. This translates into CSAPVSGGETQYF.